This T cell receptor (beta chain) was identified during a study of shared T cell receptors in the human thymus. Trimming cost V 5 bases and J 10 bases; bases outside gene matches: 13. The CDR3 has 15 amino acids. The germline V gene has CDR1 SEHNR and CDR2 FQNEAQ (reference sequence). Profiled with immunoSEQ multiplex PCR; TCRdb holds only in-frame clones, not every one. The table has hundreds of thousands of clones, roughly 90% seen once. These same records also appear under a second study, on human thymus T cells. In that study: Thymic material originated from resections removed in the course of corrective heart surgery.

The source of this sequence is a boy under two years old with a congenital heart defect. The chain employs TRBV7-9 and TRBJ2-3; 9 nucleotides line up with TRBD1. Sequencing used thymocytes. The CDR3 sequence: CASSTPGQGEQAQYF. The CDR3 coding sequence is TGTGCCAGCAGCACACCGGGACAGGGAGAACAAGCGCAGTATTTT.